These 24 T cell receptor beta chains came from one sample sequenced in a study of T cell repertoires in cytomegalovirus infection. A single record per CDR3 protein comes from TCRdb applying MiXCR to the reads. This table holds 200,000 to 300,000 distinct CDR3 sequences, less than 9.5% found once. Material: PBMCs. The source is a human donor in good health (CMV status not recorded). Some clones in this sample may be carry-over from other donors' samples.

This clonotype was picked up many times. The chain employs TRBV20-1 and TRBJ1-5; maybe TRBD1 (5 bases). V was clipped by 5 bases and J by 7 bases, with 18 bases between them. The CDR3 contains 14 residues. Germline assignment: CDR1 DFQATT and CDR2 SNEGSKA (reference sequence). The CDR3 region is CSAARRSPGQPQHF. Here the CDR3 DNA reads TGCAGTGCTGCCCGTCGTTCACCAGGGCAGCCCCAGCATTTT.

This clonotype was detected a few times. The CDR3 region has the DNA TGTGCCAGCAGCGGAGGAGGGGCAGGGCCAGATACGCAGTATTTT. Protein: CASSGGGAGPDTQYF. The chain couples TRBV11-3 to TRBJ2-3, with D possibly matching TRBD2 (6 bases). The germline gives CDR1 SGHNT, CDR2 YENEEA. This CDR3 is 15 amino acids long. V lost 5 bases, J lost 4 bases, and 16 bases lay in between.

V and J are TRBV4-3 and TRBJ2-1, with D unclear. The CDR3 consists of 17 residues. Germline V gives CDR1 LGHNA, CDR2 YSLEER. Trimming took off 1 base at V and 2 bases at J, with 15 bases between the two ends. CDR3 sequence: CASSQGTPRETYNEQFF. CDR3 coding DNA: TGCGCCAGCAGCCAAGGTACACCCAGAGAGACCTACAATGAGCAGTTCTTC.

This clonotype was picked up a small number of times. The genes are TRBV6-2 or TRBV6-3 and TRBJ2-1; D gene ambiguous. Germline V gene sequence: CDR1 MNHEY, CDR2 SVGEGT. V lost 2 bases to trimming and J lost 8 bases, with 13 bases between them. This CDR3 has 14 residues. The chain's CDR3 is CASSYDVIKDEQFF. In DNA form, the CDR3 reads TGTGCCAGCAGTTACGATGTCATTAAGGATGAGCAGTTCTTC.

At least ten counts were recorded for this clonotype. The V gene is TRBV28, the J gene TRBJ2-5, with 7 positions matching TRBD2. CDR1 and CDR2 from the germline V gene are MDHEN and SYDVKM. Trimming took 1 base from V and 0 from J; bases not matched to a gene: 5. This CDR3 is built from 16 residues. CDR3 in amino acids: CASSLSGGPYQETQYF. Here the CDR3 DNA reads TGTGCCAGCAGTTTATCGGGAGGACCGTACCAAGAGACCCAGTACTTC. The full variable domain, rest sourced from reference TRBV28 and TRBJ2-5, is DVKVTQSSRYLVKRTGEKVFLECVQDMDHENMFWYRQDPGLGLRLIYFSYDVKMKEKGDIPEGYSVSREKKERFSLILESASTNQTSMYLCASSLSGGPYQETQYFGPGTRLLVL.

This clonotype has a count of ten or more. The rearrangement links TRBV7-2 to TRBJ2-7; 10 nucleotides agree with TRBD1. The CDR3 covers 15 residues. J was trimmed by 3 bases and V by 6 bases; bases with no gene match: 8. CDR1 and CDR2 (germline): SGHTA, FQGNSA. The CDR3 spells CASSYSGTGVYEQYF. The CDR3 DNA reads as TGTGCCAGCAGTTACTCCGGGACAGGGGTCTACGAGCAGTACTTC.

This clonotype came up many times. The chain has TRBV7-9 and TRBJ2-5, with D maybe TRBD2 (5 bases). V shed 5 bases and J shed 5 bases, with 12 bases lying between them. The CDR3 spans 13 residues. Germline V gene lookup returns CDR1 SEHNR and CDR2 FQNEAQ (reference sequence). This chain's CDR3 is CASSPPPGETQYF. DNA for the CDR3: TGTGCCAGCAGCCCCCCCCCGGGGGAGACCCAGTACTTC.

This clonotype showed up many times. The chain is built from TRBV12-3 or TRBV12-4 and TRBJ2-1, with no clear D. Trimming removed 7 bases at V and 8 bases at J, with 12 bases between. This CDR3 is built from 12 residues. In DNA, the CDR3 is TGTGCCAGCACGGGTTGGCGCGATGAGCAGTTCTTC. It translates to CASTGWRDEQFF.

This clonotype came up many times. This sequence joins TRBV7-2 and TRBJ1-3; unclear D gene. The CDR3 has 14 amino acids. V lost 6 bases and J 3 bases, leaving 12 bases between the germline ends. In germline, CDR1 is SGHTA, CDR2 FQGNSA. CDR3 in DNA: TGTGCCAGCAGTCCTCCCCCCATTGGAAACACCATATATTTT. Protein: CASSPPPIGNTIYF.

This chain uses TRBV28 with TRBJ1-1; TRBD1 might be the D (5 bases). V dropped 10 bases and J dropped 0 bases, with 12 bases sitting between them. There are 13 residues in the CDR3. Looked up from germline, CDR1 is MDHEN and CDR2 is SYDVKM. CDR3 nucleotides: TGTGCCACGGGGGATGGCGTGAACACTGAAGCTTTCTTT. Protein product: CATGDGVNTEAFF.

This clonotype was recorded many times. The gene calls are TRBV7-9 and TRBJ1-1, with D hard to call. Between the trimmed V and J ends, which lost 6 bases and 4 bases, there was a span of 15 bases. Germline CDR1 SEHNR, CDR2 FQNEAQ (reference sequence). The CDR3 spans 14 residues. Here the CDR3 reads CASSPDLWFTEAFF. CDR3 DNA sequence: TGTGCCAGCAGTCCAGACCTGTGGTTCACTGAAGCTTTCTTT.

This clonotype was detected many times. V usage is TRBV29-1 and J usage is TRBJ2-1; D not certain. CDR1 is SQVTM and CDR2 is ANQGSEA in the germline V gene. This CDR3 region has 12 residues. Between the trimmed V and J ends, which lost 1 base and 12 bases, there was a span of 13 bases. CDR3 region: CSVEVVTPGQFF. Written as DNA, the CDR3 is TGCAGCGTTGAAGTTGTAACCCCGGGGCAGTTCTTC.

This clonotype was observed a few times. The chain is built from TRBV5-1 and TRBJ2-2; 9 bases are shared with TRBD1. The CDR3 is 16 amino acids. V was pared by 1 base and J by 4 bases, with 5 bases of the junction left unmatched. CDR1 is SGHRS, CDR2 YFSETQ, per germline. For the CDR3, the DNA is TGCGCCAGCAGCTTGCTATGGGACAGGGTCACCGGGGAGCTGTTTTTT. Its translation is CASSLLWDRVTGELFF.

The chain recombines TRBV20-1 with TRBJ1-3; 10 bases map to TRBD1. Germline lookup yields CDR1 DFQATT and CDR2 SNEGSKA (reference sequence). The CDR3 covers 14 residues. J lost 4 bases, V lost 6 bases, and 6 bases had no gene match. This chain's CDR3 is CSAPDRGQGNTIYF. In DNA, the CDR3 is TGCAGTGCCCCAGACAGGGGGCAAGGAAACACCATATATTTT.

This clonotype has a count of ten or more. The V call is TRBV19, the J call TRBJ2-7; 11 bases map to TRBD2. Germline V gene lookup returns CDR1 LNHDA and CDR2 SQIVND (reference sequence). The CDR3 has 17 amino acids. Trimming removed 6 bases from V and 3 bases from J; junction bases left unmatched: 13. DNA for the CDR3: TGTGCCAGTAGGAGGGGGGGACTAGCGGATTCCCACTACGAGCAGTACTTC. Residues: CASRRGGLADSHYEQYF. The full variable domain, in which reference TRBV19 and TRBJ2-7 provide the parts outside the CDR3, is DGGITQSPKYLFRKEGQNVTLSCEQNLNHDAMYWYRQDPGQGLRLIYYSQIVNDFQKGDIAEGYSVSREKKESFPLTVTSAQKNPTAFYLCASRRGGLADSHYEQYFGPGTRLTVT.

This clonotype has at least ten counts. This chain connects TRBV28 to TRBJ2-5; D is possibly TRBD1 (8 bases). The germline CDR1 and CDR2 sequences are MDHEN and SYDVKM. V lost 5 bases and J lost 5, with 18 bases in between. The CDR3 loop spans 15 amino acids. The CDR3 region is CASSRGGDRFETQYF. DNA of the CDR3: TGTGCCAGCAGTAGGGGAGGGGACAGGTTTGAGACCCAGTACTTC. Based on the CDR3 plus reference TRBV28 and TRBJ2-5, the full variable domain is DVKVTQSSRYLVKRTGEKVFLECVQDMDHENMFWYRQDPGLGLRLIYFSYDVKMKEKGDIPEGYSVSREKKERFSLILESASTNQTSMYLCASSRGGDRFETQYFGPGTRLLVL.

This clonotype was recorded a few times. The chain carries TRBV20-1 and TRBJ2-1; 7 nucleotides line up with TRBD2. After removal of 0 bases from V and 0 bases from J, the junction contained 8 bases not matched to a gene. The germline gives CDR1 DFQATT, CDR2 SNEGSKA (reference sequence). The CDR3 runs 17 residues. CDR3 in amino acids: CSARDPGGKGSYNEQFF. The CDR3 DNA follows: TGCAGTGCTAGAGATCCCGGGGGGAAGGGCTCCTACAATGAGCAGTTCTTC.

This clonotype was counted many times. The J gene is TRBJ1-5, the V gene TRBV10-3, with 7 bases matching TRBD1. This CDR3 has 15 amino acids. Germline trimming cut 7 bases from V and 3 bases from J; bases unmatched to any gene: 9. From germline, CDR1 is ENHRY and CDR2 SYGVKD. The DNA for the CDR3 is TGTGCCATCAAACCCAAGACAGGGTTCAATCAGCCCCAGCATTTT. It yields the protein CAIKPKTGFNQPQHF.

This clonotype came up many times. This rearrangement joins TRBV7-2 to TRBJ2-5, with 7 bases identical to TRBD2. The CDR3 spans 16 residues. The junction had 10 bases not matched to a gene; V was cut back by 5 bases and J by 1 base. The germline V gene has CDR1 SGHTA and CDR2 FQGNSA. The chain's CDR3 is CASSPRAGRAQETQYF. The CDR3 DNA reads TGTGCCAGCAGCCCGCGAGCGGGAAGGGCCCAAGAGACCCAGTACTTC. The variable domain in full, completed from reference TRBV7-2 and TRBJ2-5, reads GAGVSQSPSNKVTEKGKDVELRCDPISGHTALYWYRQSLGQGLEFLIYFQGNSAPDKSGLPSDRFSAERTGGSVSTLTIQRTQQEDSAVYLCASSPRAGRAQETQYFGPGTRLLVL.

This clonotype occurred once. The gene calls are TRBV20-1 and TRBJ2-7; D may be TRBD1 (6 bases). Germline V gene sequence: CDR1 DFQATT, CDR2 SNEGSKA (reference sequence). The V end was cut by 1 base, the J end by 7 bases, with 14 bases between. CDR3 length: 13 amino acids. CDR3 region: CSARGRFQGEQYF. DNA for the CDR3: TGCAGTGCTAGAGGACGGTTTCAGGGGGAGCAGTACTTC.

V usage is TRBV7-2 and J usage is TRBJ2-3; D is possibly TRBD1 or TRBD2 (5 bases each). CDR1 SGHTA and CDR2 FQGNSA come from the germline V gene. The CDR3 runs 16 residues. Trimming took off 6 bases at V and 0 bases at J, with 16 bases between the two ends. As DNA, the CDR3 is TGTGCCAGCAGAAAGGGACGGCTCGGGAGCACAGATACGCAGTATTTT. It codes for CASRKGRLGSTDTQYF.

This clonotype was seen many times. The rearrangement uses TRBV7-2 and TRBJ2-1, with D possibly being TRBD1 (7 bases). Germline V lookup: CDR1 SGHTA, CDR2 FQGNSA. Trimming took off 5 bases at V and 9 bases at J, with 20 bases between the two ends. CDR3 length equals 15 residues. This chain's CDR3 is CASSGYGGGRGEQFF. The CDR3 DNA sequence: TGTGCCAGCAGCGGCTATGGAGGGGGCCGAGGTGAGCAGTTCTTC.

The genes are TRBV19 and TRBJ1-1; 9 bases match TRBD1. The V gene end was trimmed by 8 bases and the J gene end by 5 bases; junction bases not matched to a gene: 15. Germline assignment: CDR1 LNHDA and CDR2 SQIVND (reference sequence). This CDR3 comprises 16 residues. The CDR3 DNA sequence: TGTGCCAGTGGAAAGTATAGCCCGACAGGGGGGACTGAAGCTTTCTTT. Translated, it gives CASGKYSPTGGTEAFF.

The chain uses TRBV12-3 or TRBV12-4 and TRBJ2-3; TRBD1 agrees at 8 bases. This CDR3 is 16 amino acids long. V shed 4 bases, J shed 2 bases, and the junction held 8 bases outside the gene matches. This chain's CDR3 is CASSSGGVNPTDTQYF. In DNA form, the CDR3 reads TGTGCCAGCAGTTCAGGGGGCGTAAACCCCACAGATACGCAGTATTTT.